Following are 13 T cell receptor beta chains from one sample sequenced in a study of blood T cell repertoires in COVID-19. Here immunoSEQ multiplex PCR was the method, and the copy in TCRdb shows in-frame clones only, minus some. This sample has some 290,000 clones; around four fifths occur once, and the top ten carry 3.5% to 5.5%. The sample taken for sequencing was peripheral blood. These receptors all stem from a man aged 55 to 70 who had recovered from COVID-19.

The gene calls are TRBV29-1 and TRBJ1-1; TRBD1 is a possible D gene (5 bases). The CDR3 has 14 amino acids. V lost 4 bases, J lost 6 bases, and 18 bases lay in between. Germline values: CDR1 SQVTM, CDR2 ANQGSEA. CDR3: CSVGGEQRVAEAFF. In DNA form, the CDR3 reads TGCAGCGTTGGGGGGGAGCAGAGGGTAGCTGAAGCTTTCTTT.

This clone was detected once. The chain uses TRBV7-7 and TRBJ2-5, with TRBD2 matching over 14 bases. The CDR3 is 15 residues long. J gave up 4 bases and V 6 bases, and 4 bases lay outside the gene matches. Germline-derived CDR1 and CDR2 are SSHAT and FNYEAQ (reference sequence). The CDR3 sequence is CASSPGLAGGETQYF. The CDR3 DNA is TGTGCCAGCAGTCCAGGACTAGCGGGAGGAGAGACCCAGTACTTC.

The genes are TRBV4-2 and TRBJ2-2; maybe TRBD1 (6 bases). Looked up from germline, CDR1 is LGHNA and CDR2 is YNFKEQ. V lost 5 bases, J lost 5 bases, and 12 bases lay in between. This CDR3 has 14 amino acids. Written as DNA, the CDR3 is TGTGCCAGCAGCAACCCGACAGGAACCGGGGAGCTGTTTTTT. As protein: CASSNPTGTGELFF.

The chain links TRBV5-1 to TRBJ2-1, with 7 bases lining up with TRBD1. CDR3 length: 13 amino acids. CDR1 is SGHRS and CDR2 is YFSETQ in the germline V gene. V lost 4 bases and J lost 6; bases outside the gene matches: 4. The CDR3 is CASSVDRVNEQFF. CDR3 bases: TGCGCCAGCAGCGTAGACAGGGTCAATGAGCAGTTCTTC.

The rearrangement links TRBV2 to TRBJ1-2; no firm D call. This CDR3 contains 12 residues. Germline V gene data show CDR1 as SNHLY and CDR2 as FYNNEI. V dropped 3 bases and J dropped 4 bases, with 6 bases sitting between them. The CDR3 loop reads CASSDWAYGYTF. The CDR3 region has the DNA TGTGCCAGCAGTGATTGGGCCTATGGCTACACCTTC.

The CDR3 nucleotides read TGTGCCTGGAGTGTACCCGGGTTGATACAAGAGACCCAGTACTTC. It encodes CAWSVPGLIQETQYF. The chain combines TRBV30 with TRBJ2-5, with no clear D. Germline CDR1 and CDR2: GTSNPN and SVGIG (reference sequence). Trimming removed 0 bases from V and 2 bases from J, with 13 bases in between. CDR3 length equals 15 residues.

This clone has more than one count but fewer than ten. The V gene is TRBV2, the J gene TRBJ2-7; 7 positions match TRBD2. Germline V gene lookup returns CDR1 SNHLY and CDR2 FYNNEI. Unmatched junction bases numbered 7, after V lost 8 bases and J lost 0 bases. The CDR3 has 14 amino acids. The CDR3 bases are TGTGCCAGCCGGCCCGGGGGGAGCTCCTACGAGCAGTACTTC. Amino acid sequence: CASRPGGSSYEQYF.

The chain couples TRBV19 to TRBJ2-3; 8 nucleotides match TRBD1. CDR1 and CDR2 from the germline V gene are LNHDA and SQIVND (reference sequence). V trimming: 2 bases; J trimming: 1 base; junction bases outside the gene matches: 5. The CDR3 extends over 16 amino acids. In DNA form, the CDR3 reads TGTGCCAGTAGTATACGAACAGGGGGAGGCACAGATACGCAGTATTTT. This sequence encodes CASSIRTGGGTDTQYF.

In its sample, this clone was seen a few times. In nucleotides, the CDR3 is TGCGCCAGCAGGGCTATAGCGGGAGCAGCCTACGAGCAGTACTTC. Amino acids: CASRAIAGAAYEQYF. This sequence joins TRBV5-1 and TRBJ2-7; TRBD2 matches at 9 bases. V was pared by 5 bases and J by 2 bases, with 8 bases of the junction left unmatched. CDR3 length: 15 residues. Germline CDR1 reads SGHRS; CDR2 reads YFSETQ.

This clone appeared many times. The gene calls are TRBV18 and TRBJ2-3; no clear D gene. The germline gives CDR1 KGHSH, CDR2 LQKENI. The CDR3 is made up of 11 amino acids. The V end was cut by 5 bases, the J end by 6 bases, with 6 bases between. The chain's CDR3 is CASSSRDTQYF. The CDR3 DNA sequence: TGTGCCAGCTCATCCAGGGATACGCAGTATTTT. Using reference TRBV18 and TRBJ2-3 for the parts outside the CDR3, the full variable domain is NAGVMQNPRHLVRRRGQEARLRCSPMKGHSHVYWYRQLPEEGLKFMVYLQKENIIDESGMPKERFSAEFPKEGPSILRIQQVVRGDSAAYFCASSSRDTQYFGPGTRLTVL.

The V gene is TRBV15, the J gene TRBJ2-7; D is possibly TRBD1 (6 bases). Trimming pared 6 bases from V and 7 bases from J, leaving 16 bases between. The CDR3 sequence is 13 residues long. CDR1 is LNHNV and CDR2 is YYDKDF in the germline V gene (reference sequence). The CDR3 region has the DNA TGTGCCACCAGACGTCAGGGGAAGGTTGAGCAGTACTTC. Translated, it gives CATRRQGKVEQYF.

This sequence joins TRBV18 and TRBJ2-7; D perhaps matches TRBD1 (5 bases). The CDR3 has 15 amino acids. The V end lost 2 bases, the J end lost 0 bases, and 11 bases lay between the germline ends. Germline V CDR1 and CDR2: KGHSH, LQKENI. CDR3 residues: CASSPGAGPSYEQYF. The CDR3 DNA is TGTGCCAGCTCACCAGGTGCAGGGCCCTCCTACGAGCAGTACTTC.

V gene TRBV18 combines with J gene TRBJ2-5, with a weak D call TRBD1 (6 bases). The ends were cut back, 6 bases at V and 1 base at J, with 12 bases in the middle. The CDR3 covers 14 residues. Germline CDR1 reads KGHSH; CDR2 reads LQKENI. CDR3 coding DNA: TGTGCCAGCTCCCAGACAGGCCTCCAAGAGACCCAGTACTTC. Translated: CASSQTGLQETQYF.